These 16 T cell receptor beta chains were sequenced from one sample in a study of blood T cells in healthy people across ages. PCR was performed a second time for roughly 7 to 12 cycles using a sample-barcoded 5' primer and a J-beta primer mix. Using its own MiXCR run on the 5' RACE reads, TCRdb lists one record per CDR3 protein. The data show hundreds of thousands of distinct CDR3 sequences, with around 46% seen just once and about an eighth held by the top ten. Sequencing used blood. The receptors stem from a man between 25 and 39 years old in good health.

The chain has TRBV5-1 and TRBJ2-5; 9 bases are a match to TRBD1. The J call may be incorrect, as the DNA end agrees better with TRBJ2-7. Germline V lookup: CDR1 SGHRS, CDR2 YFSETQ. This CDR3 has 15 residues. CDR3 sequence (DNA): TGCGCCAGCAGCCTCACCGGGACAGGGTTGTACGAGCAGTACTTC. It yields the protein CASSLTGTGLYEQYF.

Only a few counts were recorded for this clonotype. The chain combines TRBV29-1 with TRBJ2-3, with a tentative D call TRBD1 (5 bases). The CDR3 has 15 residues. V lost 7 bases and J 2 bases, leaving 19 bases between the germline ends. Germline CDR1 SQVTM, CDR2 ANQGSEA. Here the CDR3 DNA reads TGCAGCGCCGACATTTTCAGGGTCCTCACAGATACGCAGTATTTT. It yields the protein CSADIFRVLTDTQYF.

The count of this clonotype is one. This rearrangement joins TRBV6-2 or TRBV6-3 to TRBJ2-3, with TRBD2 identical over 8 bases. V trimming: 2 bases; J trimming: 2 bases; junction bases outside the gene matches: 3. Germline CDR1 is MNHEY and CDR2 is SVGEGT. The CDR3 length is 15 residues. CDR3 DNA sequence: TGTGCCAGCAGTTACGGGACTAGATCCACAGATACGCAGTATTTT. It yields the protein CASSYGTRSTDTQYF.

This chain's CDR3 is CASSREGQPQHF. DNA of the CDR3: TGTGCCAGCAGCCGAGAGGGTCAGCCCCAGCATTTT. The rearrangement uses TRBV12-3 or TRBV12-4 and TRBJ1-5; D call uncertain. This CDR3 has 12 residues. V lost 6 bases to trimming and J lost 6 bases, with 9 bases between them.

This CDR3 reads CSVEIGSSNEQFF. CDR3 bases: TGCAGCGTTGAGATCGGCAGCTCCAATGAGCAGTTCTTC. J is TRBJ2-1 and V is TRBV29-1; D gene ambiguous. Per the germline V gene, CDR1 is SQVTM and CDR2 is ANQGSEA. The CDR3 is made up of 13 amino acids. V was trimmed by 3 bases and J by 6 bases, leaving 12 bases between them.

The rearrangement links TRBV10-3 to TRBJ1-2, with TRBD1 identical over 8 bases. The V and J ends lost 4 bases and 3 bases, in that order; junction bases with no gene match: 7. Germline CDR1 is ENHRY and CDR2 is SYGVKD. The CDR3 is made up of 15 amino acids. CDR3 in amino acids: CAISGPGQGDYGYTF. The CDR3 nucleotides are TGTGCCATCAGTGGTCCCGGACAGGGCGACTATGGCTACACCTTC.

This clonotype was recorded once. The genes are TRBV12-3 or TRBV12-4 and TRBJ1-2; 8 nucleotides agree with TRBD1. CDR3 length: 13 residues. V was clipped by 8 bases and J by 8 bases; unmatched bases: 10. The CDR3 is CASVLQGARGYTF. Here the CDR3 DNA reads TGTGCCAGCGTCCTCCAGGGGGCGCGGGGCTACACCTTC.

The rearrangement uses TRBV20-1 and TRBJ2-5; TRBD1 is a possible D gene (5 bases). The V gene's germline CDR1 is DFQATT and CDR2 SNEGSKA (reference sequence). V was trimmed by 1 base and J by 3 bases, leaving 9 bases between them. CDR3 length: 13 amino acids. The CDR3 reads CSARATAKETQYF. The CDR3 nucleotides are TGCAGTGCTAGAGCGACAGCTAAAGAGACCCAGTACTTC.

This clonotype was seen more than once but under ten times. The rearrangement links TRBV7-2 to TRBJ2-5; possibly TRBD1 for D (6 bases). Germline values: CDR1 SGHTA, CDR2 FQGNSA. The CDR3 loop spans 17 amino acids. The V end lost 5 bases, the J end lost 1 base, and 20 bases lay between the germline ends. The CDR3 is CASSLVAIGQLQETQYF. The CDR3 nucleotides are TGTGCCAGCAGCCTGGTGGCCATTGGACAGCTCCAAGAGACCCAGTACTTC.

The CDR3 DNA is TGTGCCAGCAGCTTAGAGGGACAGCCCCACAATGAGAAGTACTTC. The encoded protein is CASSLEGQPHNEKYF. V is TRBV7-2 and J is TRBJ2-7; 7 positions match TRBD1. J was trimmed by 11 bases and V by 1 base; bases with no gene match: 14. CDR3 length: 15 amino acids. Germline V lookup: CDR1 SGHTA, CDR2 FQGNSA.

For the CDR3, the DNA is TGCGCCAGCAGCCGGGACAGGGCAAACGCTAACTATGGCTACACCTTC. This sequence encodes CASSRDRANANYGYTF. V is TRBV4-1 and J is TRBJ1-2; TRBD1 matches 9 bases. CDR3 length: 16 amino acids. Germline V gene lookup returns CDR1 MGHRA and CDR2 YSYEKL. Trimming removed 4 bases from V and 0 bases from J; junction bases left unmatched: 6.

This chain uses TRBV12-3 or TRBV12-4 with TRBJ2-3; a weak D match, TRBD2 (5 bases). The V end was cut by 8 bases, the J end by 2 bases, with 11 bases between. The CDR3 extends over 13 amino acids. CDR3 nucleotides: TGTGCCAGCGGGTTGAGGGACACAGATACGCAGTATTTT. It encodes CASGLRDTDTQYF.

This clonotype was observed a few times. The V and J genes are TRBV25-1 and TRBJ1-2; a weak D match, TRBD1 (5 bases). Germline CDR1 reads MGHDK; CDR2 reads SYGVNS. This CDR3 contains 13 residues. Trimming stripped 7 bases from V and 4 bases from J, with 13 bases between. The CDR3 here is CASTGPTPYGYTF. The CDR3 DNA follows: TGTGCCAGCACAGGGCCCACTCCCTATGGCTACACCTTC.

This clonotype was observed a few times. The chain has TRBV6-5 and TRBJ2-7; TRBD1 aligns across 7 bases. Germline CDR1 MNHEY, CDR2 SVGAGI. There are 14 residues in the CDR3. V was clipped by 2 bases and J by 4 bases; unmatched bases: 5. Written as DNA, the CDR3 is TGTGCCAGCAGTTACGACCCAGGGGGATACGAGCAGTACTTC. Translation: CASSYDPGGYEQYF.

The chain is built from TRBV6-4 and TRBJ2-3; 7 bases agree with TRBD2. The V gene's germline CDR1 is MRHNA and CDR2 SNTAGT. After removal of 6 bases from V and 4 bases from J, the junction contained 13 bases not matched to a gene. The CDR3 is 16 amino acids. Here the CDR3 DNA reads TGTGCCAGCAGCGACACTAGTTATGGGGGGGCAGATACGCAGTATTTT. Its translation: CASSDTSYGGADTQYF.

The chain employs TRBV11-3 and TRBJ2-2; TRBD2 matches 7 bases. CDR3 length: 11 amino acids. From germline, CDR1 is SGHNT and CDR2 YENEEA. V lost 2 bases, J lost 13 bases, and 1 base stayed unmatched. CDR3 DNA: TGTGCCAGCAGCTTAACGGGAGGGCTGTTTTTT. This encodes CASSLTGGLFF.